The 3 T cell receptor beta chains below come from one sample, sequenced in a study of OX40 agonist ivuxolimab in advanced cancers. Clones were read by immunoSEQ multiplex PCR, and TCRdb kept only the in-frame ones, dropping some. This sample has over 14,000 clones, with 65% to 85% found just once. The sequenced sample was CD4+ or CD8+ T cells sorted from blood, obtained in a trial of the OX40 agonist ivuxolimab. Every receptor here comes from an adult with an advanced solid tumor such as melanoma, head and neck, liver or kidney cancer.

Points on this clone: The sample carries other DNA sequences with the same CDR3. The chain couples TRBV6-5 to TRBJ1-6, with TRBD1 matching over 9 bases. Germline assignment: CDR1 MNHEY and CDR2 SVGAGI. With 6 bases clipped from V and 10 bases from J, the junction kept 10 bases outside the gene matches. CDR3 size: 15 residues. The chain's CDR3 is CASSLGQGFRSPLHF. For the CDR3, the DNA is TGTGCCAGCAGCCTGGGACAGGGTTTTCGGTCACCCCTCCACTTT.

The rearrangement joins TRBV7-3 to TRBJ2-7; no reliable D call. Germline V gene lookup returns CDR1 SGHTA and CDR2 FQGTGA. The CDR3 length is 13 residues. Trimming removed 4 bases at V and 2 bases at J, with 9 bases between. The CDR3 reads CASSSYLAYEQYF. CDR3 nucleotides: TGTGCCAGCAGCTCCTACTTGGCCTACGAGCAGTACTTC.

V is TRBV11-2 and J is TRBJ2-3; D remains ambiguous. V lost 1 base and J 3 bases, leaving 11 bases between the germline ends. Germline V CDR1 and CDR2: SGHAT, FQNNGV. The CDR3 extends over 15 amino acids. The CDR3 coding sequence is TGTGCCAGCAGCTTAGGGGCGGTAAAAACAGATACGCAGTATTTT. This translates into CASSLGAVKTDTQYF.